This paragraph reports one T cell receptor beta chain. What it binds is not known. Unexposed donor CD4+ T cells date from about 2011-2018, before the COVID-19 pandemic. Per germline, CDR1 MNHNS and CDR2 SASEGT. V was clipped by 3 bases and J by 0 bases, with 8 bases between them. This CDR3 spans 14 amino acids. This sample is drawn from a study of CD4 T cells in relation to SARS-CoV-2 and coronaviruses. Study summary: Shared crossreactive spike epitopes were mapped to their HLA restriction.

Study-wide results and limits: Each donor contributed either pre-pandemic or post-infection samples, not both. This crossreactivity analysis covered spike protein alone, no other viral proteins.

The table came from immunoSEQ multiplex PCR; TCRdb's copy has only in-frame clones and leaves some out. The table shows tens of thousands of clones, with about nine tenths occurring only once. The sample comprised memory CD4+ T cells from PBMCs. The source is a human donor in good health. This sequence joins TRBV6-1 and TRBJ1-1; D unclear. The CDR3 loop is CASSDKRVNTEAFF. As DNA, the CDR3 is TGTGCCAGCAGTGACAAACGGGTGAACACTGAAGCTTTCTTT.